This section outlines one TCR beta chain sequence together with its context. Its antigen remains unidentified. The data derive from a study of shared clonotypes between healthy human individuals. Study-wide results and caveats: Rarefaction curves obtained for sorted subsets showed sequencing incomplete despite large depth.

Per the original data handling: Junction-only immunoSEQ data arrived without quality scores, meaning filtering differed. The repertoire was sequenced with immunoSEQ multiplex PCR; TCRdb's copy has only in-frame clones and lacks some. That table gives V, J and clone size, and the DNA gave D and trimming. The table includes millions of clones, 85% to 95% detected once. All donors qualified as healthy HIV-negative adults and had experienced no recent acute infections or vaccinations. This sequence originates from a man between 18 and 29 years old in good health. The material sequenced was naive CD4+ T cells sorted from blood. Subset noted: CD45RA+ positively selected.

The CDR3 nucleotides are TGTGCCAGCACCCCAGGGGCTAATCAGCCCCAGCATTTT. Its translation is CASTPGANQPQHF. The chain uses TRBV2 and TRBJ1-5; D possibly corresponds to TRBD1 (6 bases). CDR3 size: 13 residues. The V gene lost 7 bases and the J gene lost 4 bases, with 11 bases spanning the gap. Germline V gene data show CDR1 as SNHLY and CDR2 as FYNNEI.